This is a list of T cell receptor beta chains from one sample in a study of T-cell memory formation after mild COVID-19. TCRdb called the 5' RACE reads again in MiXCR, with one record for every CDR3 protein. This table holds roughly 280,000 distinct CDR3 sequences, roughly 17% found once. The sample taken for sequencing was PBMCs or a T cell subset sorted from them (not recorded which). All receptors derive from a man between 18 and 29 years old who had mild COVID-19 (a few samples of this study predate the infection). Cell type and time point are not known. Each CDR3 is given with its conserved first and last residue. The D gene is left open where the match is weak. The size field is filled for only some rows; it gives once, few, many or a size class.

CDR3nt: TGTGCCAGCAGCCCCCTAGGGACAGGGGGCACAGATACGCAGTATTTT
CDR3aa: CASSPLGTGGTDTQYF
abundance: few
v_gene: TRBV11-2
len: 16
j_gene: TRBJ2-3
d_gene: TRBD1

CDR3nt: TGTGCCAGCAGCCCCTATCTGTGGGGGGCTAGTCAGCCCCAGCATTTT
CDR3aa: CASSPYLWGASQPQHF
abundance: NA
v_gene: TRBV28
len: 16
j_gene: TRBJ1-5
d_gene: NA

CDR3nt: TGTGCCAGCAGCTTACCAGGGACAAGACTGATGACCGGGGAGCTGTTTTTT
CDR3aa: CASSLPGTRLMTGELFF
abundance: NA
v_gene: TRBV7-4
len: 17
j_gene: TRBJ2-2
d_gene: NA

CDR3nt: TGTGCCAGCACCCGCTCCTCGTTTCCCACAGATACGCAGTATTTT
CDR3aa: CASTRSSFPTDTQYF
abundance: many
v_gene: TRBV12-3/TRBV12-4
len: 15
j_gene: TRBJ2-3
d_gene: NA

CDR3nt: TGTGCCACCAGTGCTACTAACCCCAATGAGCAGTTCTTC
CDR3aa: CATSATNPNEQFF
abundance: NA
v_gene: TRBV24-1
len: 13
j_gene: TRBJ2-1
d_gene: NA

CDR3nt: TGCGCCAGCAGGATAGACAGGGCGGGGAATTCACCCCTCCACTTT
CDR3aa: CASRIDRAGNSPLHF
abundance: few
v_gene: TRBV5-1
len: 15
j_gene: TRBJ1-6
d_gene: TRBD1

CDR3nt: TGTGCCACCAGTGACCCCGGCAGGGGGGGGACTGAAGCTTTCTTT
CDR3aa: CATSDPGRGGTEAFF
abundance: few
v_gene: TRBV24-1
len: 15
j_gene: TRBJ1-1
d_gene: TRBD1

CDR3nt: TGTGCCAGCAGTCTCTTCGGACAGGAGATTGGAGAAAAACTGTTTTTT
CDR3aa: CASSLFGQEIGEKLFF
abundance: NA
v_gene: TRBV6-2/TRBV6-3
len: 16
j_gene: TRBJ1-4
d_gene: TRBD1

CDR3nt: TGTGCCAGCAGTTTTGGAGGGACAGTTTCATACGAGCAGTACTTC
CDR3aa: CASSFGGTVSYEQYF
abundance: NA
v_gene: TRBV12-3/TRBV12-4
len: 15
j_gene: TRBJ2-7
d_gene: NA

CDR3nt: TGTGCCAGCAGCCGAATAACAGGTTCTAGCACAGATACGCAGTATTTT
CDR3aa: CASSRITGSSTDTQYF
abundance: many
v_gene: TRBV7-2
len: 16
j_gene: TRBJ2-3
d_gene: NA

CDR3nt: TGTGCCAGCAGCTTGTGGGACAGCGAGACCTACGAGCAGTACTTC
CDR3aa: CASSLWDSETYEQYF
abundance: NA
v_gene: TRBV5-4
len: 15
j_gene: TRBJ2-7
d_gene: TRBD1

CDR3nt: TGCAGTGCTTCACGACAGCCCGGGGCGGGGGCCAACGTCCTGACTTTC
CDR3aa: CSASRQPGAGANVLTF
abundance: NA
v_gene: TRBV20-1
len: 16
j_gene: TRBJ2-6
d_gene: NA

CDR3nt: TGTGCCAGCAGTTTTGGGTCTAGCACAGATACGCAGTATTTT
CDR3aa: CASSFGSSTDTQYF
abundance: many
v_gene: TRBV12-3/TRBV12-4
len: 14
j_gene: TRBJ2-3
d_gene: NA

CDR3nt: TGCAGTGCTCGACAGGGACCCGGGACAGATACGCAGTATTTT
CDR3aa: CSARQGPGTDTQYF
abundance: NA
v_gene: TRBV20-1
len: 14
j_gene: TRBJ2-3
d_gene: TRBD1

CDR3nt: TGTGCCAGCAGTCCCAGACTTCTAGTAAGTGAGCAGTTCTTC
CDR3aa: CASSPRLLVSEQFF
abundance: few
v_gene: TRBV12-3/TRBV12-4
len: 14
j_gene: TRBJ2-1
d_gene: NA

CDR3nt: TGTGCCAGCAGTGATTGGACCGAGCAGTACTTC
CDR3aa: CASSDWTEQYF
abundance: NA
v_gene: TRBV6-1
len: 11
j_gene: TRBJ2-7
d_gene: NA

CDR3nt: TGTGCCAGCAGCTCCGGGAGCTACACTGAAGCTTTCTTT
CDR3aa: CASSSGSYTEAFF
abundance: NA
v_gene: TRBV7-3
len: 13
j_gene: TRBJ1-1
d_gene: NA

CDR3nt: TGTGCCAGCAGTCTGCGGGGACAGGGGGCGGGAGGCACTGAAGCTTTCTTT
CDR3aa: CASSLRGQGAGGTEAFF
abundance: NA
v_gene: TRBV7-2
len: 17
j_gene: TRBJ1-1
d_gene: TRBD1

CDR3nt: TGTGCCAGCAGTTTACGGGCTATCGGGGGCTACACCTTC
CDR3aa: CASSLRAIGGYTF
abundance: few
v_gene: TRBV12-3/TRBV12-4
len: 13
j_gene: TRBJ1-2
d_gene: NA

CDR3nt: TGTGCCAGCAGTTGGAAGGGGCCCGGGCGGGGCTTACTAGATACGCAGTATTTT
CDR3aa: CASSWKGPGRGLLDTQYF
abundance: many
v_gene: TRBV6-5
len: 18
j_gene: TRBJ2-3
d_gene: NA

CDR3nt: TGTGCCAGCAGTTCCCTCCCGGGACAGGGCGAAGATACGCAGTATTTT
CDR3aa: CASSSLPGQGEDTQYF
abundance: NA
v_gene: TRBV6-5
len: 16
j_gene: TRBJ2-3
d_gene: TRBD1

CDR3nt: TGTGCCAGCAGTGAAGCGGGCGGGGGACACTACGAGCAGTACTTC
CDR3aa: CASSEAGGGHYEQYF
abundance: NA
v_gene: TRBV6-1
len: 15
j_gene: TRBJ2-7
d_gene: NA

CDR3nt: TGTGCCAGCAGTTCCTTTATTAACTATGGCTACACCTTC
CDR3aa: CASSSFINYGYTF
abundance: few
v_gene: TRBV12-3/TRBV12-4
len: 13
j_gene: TRBJ1-2
d_gene: NA

CDR3nt: TGTGCCAGCAGCCAAATCGGGACAACCAATGAGCAGTTCTTC
CDR3aa: CASSQIGTTNEQFF
abundance: many
v_gene: TRBV11-1
len: 14
j_gene: TRBJ2-1
d_gene: NA

CDR3nt: TGTGCCAGCTCACCCGCCACTACCGGACAAAGAGCTGAAGCTTTCTTT
CDR3aa: CASSPATTGQRAEAFF
abundance: NA
v_gene: TRBV18
len: 16
j_gene: TRBJ1-1
d_gene: NA

CDR3nt: TGTGCCAGCAGTCCCGGACTCCCGGGAGGTGAGCAGTTCTTC
CDR3aa: CASSPGLPGGEQFF
abundance: NA
v_gene: TRBV7-7
len: 14
j_gene: TRBJ2-1
d_gene: TRBD2

CDR3nt: TGTGCCAGCAGCTTAGCGCTTTTCGCCAGAGAGCCACGGAACTATGGCTACACCTTC
CDR3aa: CASSLALFAREPRNYGYTF
abundance: NA
v_gene: TRBV7-2
len: 19
j_gene: TRBJ1-2
d_gene: NA

CDR3nt: TGCGCCAGCCGCTGGGCAGAGCCCGGAAACACCATATATTTT
CDR3aa: CASRWAEPGNTIYF
abundance: few
v_gene: TRBV5-1
len: 14
j_gene: TRBJ1-3
d_gene: NA

CDR3nt: TGTGCCAGCAGGCGGCGACTACAGGGGGCGGGTGAGACCCAGTACTTC
CDR3aa: CASRRRLQGAGETQYF
abundance: many
v_gene: TRBV5-6
len: 16
j_gene: TRBJ2-5
d_gene: TRBD1

CDR3nt: TGTGCCACCAGCAGAGGGTTAACCACTGAAGCTTTCTTT
CDR3aa: CATSRGLTTEAFF
abundance: few
v_gene: TRBV15
len: 13
j_gene: TRBJ1-1
d_gene: NA

CDR3nt: TGCGCCAGCAGCCAAGATACAGGGGGGGAAAACACCATATATTTT
CDR3aa: CASSQDTGGENTIYF
abundance: few
v_gene: TRBV4-3
len: 15
j_gene: TRBJ1-3
d_gene: TRBD1

CDR3nt: TGCAGTGCTAAGACAGGGGGCCCTCAGCCCCAGCATTTT
CDR3aa: CSAKTGGPQPQHF
abundance: NA
v_gene: TRBV20-1
len: 13
j_gene: TRBJ1-5
d_gene: TRBD1

CDR3nt: TGCGCCAGCAGCTTGGGCTCTGGTCCCCAAGAGACCCAGTACTTC
CDR3aa: CASSLGSGPQETQYF
abundance: NA
v_gene: TRBV5-1
len: 15
j_gene: TRBJ2-5
d_gene: NA

CDR3nt: TGCAGCGTTGAAGATCTTGGCGTCCACACCTTC
CDR3aa: CSVEDLGVHTF
abundance: NA
v_gene: TRBV29-1
len: 11
j_gene: TRBJ1-2
d_gene: NA

CDR3nt: TGTGCCAGCAGCCCTGGACTAGCGGGGGGGCTCTACAATGAGCAGTTCTTC
CDR3aa: CASSPGLAGGLYNEQFF
abundance: few
v_gene: TRBV5-6
len: 17
j_gene: TRBJ2-1
d_gene: TRBD2

CDR3nt: TGTGCCAGCAGCGGTAGGACCGCCGCAGATACGCAGTATTTT
CDR3aa: CASSGRTAADTQYF
abundance: few
v_gene: TRBV9
len: 14
j_gene: TRBJ2-3
d_gene: NA

CDR3nt: TGCGCCAGCAGCCCTAGGCAGGGGAGCTACTATGGCTACACCTTC
CDR3aa: CASSPRQGSYYGYTF
abundance: few
v_gene: TRBV4-1
len: 15
j_gene: TRBJ1-2
d_gene: NA

CDR3nt: TGTGCCAGCAGTCTCATCCGGGAAGGGGAAAAACTGTTTTTT
CDR3aa: CASSLIREGEKLFF
abundance: few
v_gene: TRBV6-2/TRBV6-3
len: 14
j_gene: TRBJ1-4
d_gene: NA

CDR3nt: TGTGCCATCGGCCGTCTTGGCTACACCTTC
CDR3aa: CAIGRLGYTF
abundance: NA
v_gene: TRBV10-3
len: 10
j_gene: TRBJ1-2
d_gene: NA